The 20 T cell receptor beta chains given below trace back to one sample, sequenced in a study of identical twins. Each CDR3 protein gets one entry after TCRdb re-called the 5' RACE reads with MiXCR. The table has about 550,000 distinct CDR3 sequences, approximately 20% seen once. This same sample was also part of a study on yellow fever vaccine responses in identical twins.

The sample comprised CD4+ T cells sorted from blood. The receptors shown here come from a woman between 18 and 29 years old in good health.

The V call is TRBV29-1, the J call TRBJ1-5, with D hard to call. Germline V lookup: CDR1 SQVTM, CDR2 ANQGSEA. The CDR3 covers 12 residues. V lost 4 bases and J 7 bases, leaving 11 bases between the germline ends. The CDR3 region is CSVGGGEQPQHF. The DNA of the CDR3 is TGCAGCGTTGGAGGTGGGGAACAGCCCCAGCATTTT. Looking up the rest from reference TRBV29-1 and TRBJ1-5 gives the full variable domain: SAVISQKPSRDICQRGTSLTIQCQVDSQVTMMFWYRQQPGQSLTLIATANQGSEATYESGFVIDKFPISRPNLTFSTLTVSNMSPEDSSIYLCSVGGGEQPQHFGDGTRLSIL.

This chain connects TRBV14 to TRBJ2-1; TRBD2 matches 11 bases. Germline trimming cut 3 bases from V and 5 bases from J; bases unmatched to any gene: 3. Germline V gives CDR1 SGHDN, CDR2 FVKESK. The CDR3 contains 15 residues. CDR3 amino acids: CASSQGLAAHNEQFF. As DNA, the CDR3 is TGTGCCAGCAGCCAGGGACTAGCGGCCCACAATGAGCAGTTCTTC.

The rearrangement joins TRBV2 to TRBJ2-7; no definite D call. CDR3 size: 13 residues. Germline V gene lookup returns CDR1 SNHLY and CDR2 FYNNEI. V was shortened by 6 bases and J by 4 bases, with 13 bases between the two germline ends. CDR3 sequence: CASRRASNYEQYF. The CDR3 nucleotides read TGTGCCAGCAGACGGGCTAGTAATTACGAGCAGTACTTC.

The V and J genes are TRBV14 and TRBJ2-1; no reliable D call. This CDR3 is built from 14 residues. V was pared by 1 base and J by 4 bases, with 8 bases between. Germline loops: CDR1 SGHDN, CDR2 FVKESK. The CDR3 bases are TGTGCCAGCAGCCAAGGGGGTCGGTACAATGAGCAGTTCTTC. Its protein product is CASSQGGRYNEQFF.

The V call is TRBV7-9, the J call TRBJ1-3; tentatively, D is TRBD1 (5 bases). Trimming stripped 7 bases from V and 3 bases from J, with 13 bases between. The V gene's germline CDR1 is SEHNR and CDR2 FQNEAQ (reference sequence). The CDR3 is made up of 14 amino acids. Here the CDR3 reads CASNPRGIGNTIYF. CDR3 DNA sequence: TGTGCCAGCAACCCGCGGGGGATTGGAAACACCATATATTTT.

This chain's CDR3 is CASRRGRRETQYF. CDR3 sequence (DNA): TGTGCCAGCAGGCGCGGGAGAAGGGAGACCCAGTACTTC. This chain connects TRBV12-3 or TRBV12-4 to TRBJ2-5, with 7 bases fitting TRBD2. The ends lost 6 bases at V and 5 bases at J; junction bases unmatched: 6. CDR3 length: 13 amino acids.

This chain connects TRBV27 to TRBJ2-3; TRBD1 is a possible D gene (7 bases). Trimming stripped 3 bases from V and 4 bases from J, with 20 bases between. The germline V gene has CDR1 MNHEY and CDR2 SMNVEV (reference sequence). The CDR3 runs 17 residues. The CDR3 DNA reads TGTGCCAGCAGTTTGGTGGCAGGGGGGCTTGGTGCAGATACGCAGTATTTT. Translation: CASSLVAGGLGADTQYF.

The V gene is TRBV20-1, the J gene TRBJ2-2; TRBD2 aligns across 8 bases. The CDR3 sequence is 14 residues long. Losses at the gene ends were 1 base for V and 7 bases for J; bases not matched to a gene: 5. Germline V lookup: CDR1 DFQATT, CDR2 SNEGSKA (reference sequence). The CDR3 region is CSARVATSDGELFF. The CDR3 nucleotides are TGCAGTGCTAGAGTTGCGACTAGCGACGGGGAGCTGTTTTTT.

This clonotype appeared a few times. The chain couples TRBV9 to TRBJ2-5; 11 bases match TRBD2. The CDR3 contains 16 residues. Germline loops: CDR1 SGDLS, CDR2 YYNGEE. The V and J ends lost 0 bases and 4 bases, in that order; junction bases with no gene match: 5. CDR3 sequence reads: CASSVDSGGASETQYF. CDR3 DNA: TGTGCCAGCAGCGTAGATAGCGGGGGGGCCTCAGAGACCCAGTACTTC.

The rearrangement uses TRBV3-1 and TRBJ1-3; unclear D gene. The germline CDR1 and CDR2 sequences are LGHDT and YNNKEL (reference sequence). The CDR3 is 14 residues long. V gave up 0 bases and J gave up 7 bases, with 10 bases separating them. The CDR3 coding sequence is TGTGCCAGCAGCCAAGATACATCGGTGAACACCATATATTTT. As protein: CASSQDTSVNTIYF.

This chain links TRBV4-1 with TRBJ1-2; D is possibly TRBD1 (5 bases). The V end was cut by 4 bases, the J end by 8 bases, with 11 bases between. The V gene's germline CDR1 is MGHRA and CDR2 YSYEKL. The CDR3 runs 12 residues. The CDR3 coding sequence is TGCGCCAGCAGCCTCTTGGGGGGGGGCTACACCTTC. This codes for CASSLLGGGYTF.

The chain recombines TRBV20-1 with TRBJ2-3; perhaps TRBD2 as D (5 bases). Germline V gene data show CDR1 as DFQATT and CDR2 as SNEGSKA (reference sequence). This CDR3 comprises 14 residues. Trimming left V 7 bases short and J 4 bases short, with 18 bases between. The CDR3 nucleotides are TGCAGTGTTAGGGATACAGCCGGGGCAGATACGCAGTATTTT. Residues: CSVRDTAGADTQYF.

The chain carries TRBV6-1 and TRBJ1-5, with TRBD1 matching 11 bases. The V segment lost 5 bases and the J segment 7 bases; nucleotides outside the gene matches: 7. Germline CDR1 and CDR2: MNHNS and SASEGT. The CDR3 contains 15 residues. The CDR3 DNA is TGTGCCAGCAGTACCCGGGACAGGGGGGAGCAGCCCCAGCATTTT. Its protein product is CASSTRDRGEQPQHF.

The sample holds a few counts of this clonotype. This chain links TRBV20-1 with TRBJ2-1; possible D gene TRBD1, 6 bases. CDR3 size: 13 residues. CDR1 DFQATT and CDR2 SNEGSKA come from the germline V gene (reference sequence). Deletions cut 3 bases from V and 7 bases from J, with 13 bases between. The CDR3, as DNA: TGCAGTGCTAGGATCCCAGGGGCAAATGAGCAGTTCTTC. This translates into CSARIPGANEQFF.

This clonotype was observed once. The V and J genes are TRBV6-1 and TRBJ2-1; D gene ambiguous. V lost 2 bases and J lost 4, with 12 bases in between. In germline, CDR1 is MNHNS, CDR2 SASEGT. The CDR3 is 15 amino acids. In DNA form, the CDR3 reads TGTGCCAGCAGTGAAATTGGCACACCTTACAATGAGCAGTTCTTC. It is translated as CASSEIGTPYNEQFF.

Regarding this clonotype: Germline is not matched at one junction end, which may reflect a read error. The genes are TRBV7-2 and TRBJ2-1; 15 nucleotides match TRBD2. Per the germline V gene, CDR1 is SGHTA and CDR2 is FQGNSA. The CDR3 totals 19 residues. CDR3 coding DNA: TGTTCCAGCAGCTTAGCCCCCGGGACTAGCGGGGGGATATACAATGAGCAGTTCTTC. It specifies CSSSLAPGTSGGIYNEQFF.

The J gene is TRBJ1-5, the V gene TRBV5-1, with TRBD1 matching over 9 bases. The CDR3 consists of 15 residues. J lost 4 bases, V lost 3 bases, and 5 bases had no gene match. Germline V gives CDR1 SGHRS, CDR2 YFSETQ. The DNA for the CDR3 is TGCGCCAGCAGCTCCGGGACAGGGTCGAATCAGCCCCAGCATTTT. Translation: CASSSGTGSNQPQHF.

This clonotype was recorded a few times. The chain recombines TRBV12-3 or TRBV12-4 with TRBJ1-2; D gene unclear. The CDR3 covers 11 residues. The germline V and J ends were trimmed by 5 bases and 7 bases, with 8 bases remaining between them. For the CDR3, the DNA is TGTGCCAGCAGTACGACGCGTGGCTACACCTTC. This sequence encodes CASSTTRGYTF.

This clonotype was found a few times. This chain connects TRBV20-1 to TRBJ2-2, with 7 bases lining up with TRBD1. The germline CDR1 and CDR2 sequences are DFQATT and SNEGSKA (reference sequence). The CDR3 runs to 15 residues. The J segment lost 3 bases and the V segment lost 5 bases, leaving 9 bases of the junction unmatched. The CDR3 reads CSARRQGGDTGELFF. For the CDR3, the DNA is TGCAGTGCTCGAAGACAGGGTGGGGACACCGGGGAGCTGTTTTTT.

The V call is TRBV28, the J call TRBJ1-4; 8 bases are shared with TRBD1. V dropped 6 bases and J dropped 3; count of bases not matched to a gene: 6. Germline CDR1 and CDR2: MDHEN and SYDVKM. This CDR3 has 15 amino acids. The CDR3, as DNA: TGTGCCAGCAGGCGGGGGACAGGCTCTAATGAAAAACTGTTTTTT. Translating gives CASRRGTGSNEKLFF.